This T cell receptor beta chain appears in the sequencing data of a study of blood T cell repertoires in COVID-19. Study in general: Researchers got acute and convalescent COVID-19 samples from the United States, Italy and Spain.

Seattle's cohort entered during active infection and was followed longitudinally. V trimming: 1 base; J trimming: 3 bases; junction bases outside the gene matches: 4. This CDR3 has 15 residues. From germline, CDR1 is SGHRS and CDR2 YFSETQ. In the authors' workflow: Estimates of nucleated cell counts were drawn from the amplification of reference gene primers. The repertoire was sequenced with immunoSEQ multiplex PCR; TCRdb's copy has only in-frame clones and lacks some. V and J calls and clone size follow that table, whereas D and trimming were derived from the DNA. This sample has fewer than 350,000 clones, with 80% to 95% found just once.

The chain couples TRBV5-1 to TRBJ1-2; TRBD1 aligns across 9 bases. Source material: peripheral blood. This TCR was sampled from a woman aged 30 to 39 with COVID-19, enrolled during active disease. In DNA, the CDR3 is TGCGCCAGCAGCTTGCCCGACAGGGGGGACTATGGCTACACCTTC. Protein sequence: CASSLPDRGDYGYTF.